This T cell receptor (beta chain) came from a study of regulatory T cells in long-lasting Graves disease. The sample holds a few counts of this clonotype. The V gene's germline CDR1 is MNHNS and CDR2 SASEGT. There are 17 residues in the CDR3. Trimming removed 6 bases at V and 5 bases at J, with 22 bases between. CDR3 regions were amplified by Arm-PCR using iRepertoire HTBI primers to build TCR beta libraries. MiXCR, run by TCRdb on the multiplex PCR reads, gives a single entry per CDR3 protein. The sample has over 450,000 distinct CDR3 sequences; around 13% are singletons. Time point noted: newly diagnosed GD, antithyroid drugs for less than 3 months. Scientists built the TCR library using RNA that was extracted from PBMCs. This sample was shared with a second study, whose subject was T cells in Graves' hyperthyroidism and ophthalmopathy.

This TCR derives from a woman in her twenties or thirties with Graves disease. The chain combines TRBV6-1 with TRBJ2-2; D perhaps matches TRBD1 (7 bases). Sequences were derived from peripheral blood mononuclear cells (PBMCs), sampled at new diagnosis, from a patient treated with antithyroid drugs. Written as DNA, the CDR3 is TGTGCCAGCAGGGGGCATGGAGGGGGCGCGAGGACCGGGGAGCTGTTTTTT. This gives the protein CASRGHGGGARTGELFF.